This TCR beta chain comes out of a study of blood T cells in healthy people across ages. Study overall: Per two T cells, about one barcoded beta molecule was captured through template switching.

Primed by a sample-barcoded 5' primer and a J-beta primer mix, a second PCR proceeded for about 7 to 12 cycles. Every individual sample yielded 2.5 million or more paired-end reads (each containing CDR3). TCRdb redid the calling of the 5' RACE reads with MiXCR, one entry per CDR3 protein. The table lists around 1,000,000 distinct CDR3 sequences, roughly a quarter of them singletons. This clonotype was picked up a small number of times. The CDR3 consists of 14 residues. The V and J ends lost 3 bases and 5 bases, in that order; junction bases with no gene match: 3. The same specimen was also included in a second study, on T cells of mothers and their children. That study adds: Barcodes for each sample and 2-4 random nucleotides were added by the M1S primer used in the second PCR. Mothers yielded over 8.5 million CDR3 reads, children 2.5 million to 3.5 million each.

The rearrangement joins TRBV12-3 or TRBV12-4 to TRBJ2-3, with 9 bases lining up with TRBD2. The source material was blood. This clonotype was obtained from a girl aged 2-10 years in good health. The CDR3 region is CASSLASGIDTQYF. CDR3 DNA sequence: TGTGCCAGCAGTTTGGCTAGCGGGATAGATACGCAGTATTTT.